This TCR beta chain was sequenced for a study of blood T cells in healthy people across ages. Notes on the study in general: Long-lived donors carried more naive CD4+ cells and greater diversity than aged donors.

Germline loops: CDR1 LNHDA, CDR2 SQIVND (reference sequence). The ends were cut back, 3 bases at V and 2 bases at J, with 11 bases in the middle. This CDR3 region has 14 residues. The total RNA that was extracted per sample amounted to at least 5 micrograms. The authors ran a second PCR of roughly 6 to 12 cycles using a sample-barcoded 5' primer and a J-beta primer mix. Using its own MiXCR run on the 5' RACE reads, TCRdb lists one record per CDR3 protein. The repertoire has about 2 million distinct CDR3 sequences, roughly 49% of them found once; the top ten carry 2.1%. In the case of this clonotype: What it recognizes is unknown.

Material: blood. The TCR comes from a woman in her 40s in good health. The chain carries TRBV19 and TRBJ2-7, with D unclear. The CDR3 reads CASSIRALPYEQYF. CDR3 in DNA: TGTGCCAGTAGTATTCGGGCTCTCCCCTACGAGCAGTACTTC.